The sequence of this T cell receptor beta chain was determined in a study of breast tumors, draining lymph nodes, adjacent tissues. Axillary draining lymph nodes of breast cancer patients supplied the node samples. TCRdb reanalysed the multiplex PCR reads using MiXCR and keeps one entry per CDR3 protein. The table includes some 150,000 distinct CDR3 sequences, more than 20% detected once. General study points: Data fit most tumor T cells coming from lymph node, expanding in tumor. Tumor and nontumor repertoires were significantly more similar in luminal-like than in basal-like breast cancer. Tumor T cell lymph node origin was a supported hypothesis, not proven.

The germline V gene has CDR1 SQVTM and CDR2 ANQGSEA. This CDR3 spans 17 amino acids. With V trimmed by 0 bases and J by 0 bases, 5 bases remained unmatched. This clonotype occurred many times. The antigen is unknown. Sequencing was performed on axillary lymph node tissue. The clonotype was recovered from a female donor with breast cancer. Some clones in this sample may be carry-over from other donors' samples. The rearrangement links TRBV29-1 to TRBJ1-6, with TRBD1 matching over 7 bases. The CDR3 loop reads CSVEDETGSSYNSPLHF. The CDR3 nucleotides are TGCAGCGTTGAAGATGAGACAGGGAGCTCCTATAATTCACCCCTCCACTTT.